These 24 T cell receptor beta chains share one sample of origin, sequenced in a study of shared clonotypes between healthy human individuals. Using immunoSEQ multiplex PCR, the repertoire was profiled, and TCRdb retains in-frame clones only, with some absent. The table shows under 1,100,000 clones, with approximately 80% occurring only once. Material for sequencing was memory CD4+ T cells from PBMCs. The subset is: CD45RA-negative fraction. These receptor sequences come from a young man in good health. Some clones in this sample may be carry-over from other donors' samples.

This CDR3 is CASSLRAGPYEAFF. The CDR3, as DNA: TGTGCCAGCAGTTTACGTGCAGGGCCTTATGAAGCTTTCTTT. The chain couples TRBV27 to TRBJ1-1, with a weak D call TRBD1 (5 bases). Germline V lookup: CDR1 MNHEY, CDR2 SMNVEV (reference sequence). CDR3 size: 14 residues. Trimming removed 2 bases from V and 7 bases from J, with 14 bases in between.

V gene TRBV5-1 combines with J gene TRBJ2-2, with unresolved D. Trimming cost V 3 bases and J 1 base, with 7 bases left between them. This CDR3 has 14 residues. Per germline, CDR1 SGHRS and CDR2 YFSETQ. CDR3 residues: CASSWSRNTGELFF. The CDR3 coding sequence is TGCGCCAGCAGCTGGTCCAGGAACACCGGGGAGCTGTTTTTT. Together with reference TRBV5-1 and TRBJ2-2, the CDR3 gives the full variable domain: KAGVTQTPRYLIKTRGQQVTLSCSPISGHRSVSWYQQTPGQGLQFLFEYFSETQRNKGNFPGRFSGRQFSNSRSEMNVSTLELGDSALYLCASSWSRNTGELFFGEGSRLTVL.

The chain uses TRBV19 and TRBJ2-5; 7 bases map to TRBD2. The CDR3 length is 20 residues. With 4 bases clipped from V and 5 bases from J, the junction kept 25 bases outside the gene matches. CDR1 LNHDA and CDR2 SQIVND come from the germline V gene (reference sequence). Here the CDR3 DNA reads TGTGCCAGTAGTAGGGGGAGGGATCGGCCCGAAGCGGGTCACCGGGAGACCCAGTACTTC. Translation: CASSRGRDRPEAGHRETQYF.

The rearrangement links TRBV7-2 to TRBJ1-2; no definite D call. This CDR3 is 14 amino acids long. CDR1 is SGHTA and CDR2 is FQGNSA in the germline V gene. V was shortened by 0 bases and J by 7 bases, with 12 bases between the two germline ends. CDR3 bases: TGTGCCAGCAGCTTAGCGTTCGGTACGGGTGGCTACACCTTC. Translated: CASSLAFGTGGYTF. Full variable domain (missing parts from reference TRBV7-2 and TRBJ1-2): GAGVSQSPSNKVTEKGKDVELRCDPISGHTALYWYRQSLGQGLEFLIYFQGNSAPDKSGLPSDRFSAERTGGSVSTLTIQRTQQEDSAVYLCASSLAFGTGGYTFGSGTRLTVV.

V gene TRBV6-1 combines with J gene TRBJ1-5; D is perhaps TRBD1 (6 bases). Germline values: CDR1 MNHNS, CDR2 SASEGT. V dropped 3 bases and J dropped 2 bases, with 17 bases sitting between them. The CDR3 covers 17 residues. The CDR3 loop reads CASSDWGPGKGNQPQHF. In DNA form, the CDR3 reads TGTGCCAGCAGTGACTGGGGGCCTGGAAAGGGCAATCAGCCCCAGCATTTT.

Details on this clone: This sequence is one base from a far larger clone and is likely a read error. The V call is TRBV25-1, the J call TRBJ2-7; no firm D call. Trimming cost V 5 bases and J 2 bases, with 4 bases left between them. From germline, CDR1 is MGHDK and CDR2 SYGVNS. The CDR3 is made up of 11 amino acids. CDR3 in amino acids: CASSRTYEQYF. CDR3 bases: TGTGCCAGCAGTCGGACCTACGAGCAGTACTTC.

The genes are TRBV5-1 and TRBJ2-2; D might be TRBD1 (6 bases). V was pared by 4 bases and J by 4 bases, with 20 bases between. The CDR3 runs 17 residues. Germline V gene lookup returns CDR1 SGHRS and CDR2 YFSETQ. CDR3: CASSPLEGVLGTGELFF. For the CDR3, the DNA is TGCGCCAGCAGCCCCCTTGAGGGGGTCTTAGGCACCGGGGAGCTGTTTTTT.

The rearrangement joins TRBV7-9 to TRBJ2-5; a possible D gene is TRBD2 (6 bases). Germline V CDR1 and CDR2: SEHNR, FQNEAQ (reference sequence). The CDR3 runs to 15 residues. V lost 5 bases and J 2 bases, leaving 15 bases between the germline ends. This CDR3 reads CASSPRGGIQETQYF. The CDR3 DNA reads TGTGCCAGCAGCCCCCGCGGCGGGATACAAGAGACCCAGTACTTC.

The chain carries TRBV10-3 and TRBJ1-1, with 8 nucleotides matching TRBD1. Germline CDR1 ENHRY, CDR2 SYGVKD. This CDR3 has 13 amino acids. J gave up 6 bases and V 2 bases, and 2 bases lay outside the gene matches. The CDR3 DNA is TGTGCCATCAGTGAGGGACAGGGCCCTGAAGCTTTCTTT. Protein: CAISEGQGPEAFF.

The V and J genes are TRBV27 and TRBJ1-4, with 7 nucleotides matching TRBD1. CDR1 is MNHEY and CDR2 is SMNVEV in the germline V gene (reference sequence). The CDR3 has 14 amino acids. Trimming removed 6 bases from V and 2 bases from J; junction bases left unmatched: 3. CDR3 in amino acids: CASRGDSTNEKLFF. In DNA form, the CDR3 reads TGTGCCAGCAGGGGGGACAGCACTAATGAAAAACTGTTTTTT.

V usage is TRBV18 and J usage is TRBJ1-4; D not certain. This CDR3 comprises 13 residues. Looked up from germline, CDR1 is KGHSH and CDR2 is LQKENI. Trimming took off 8 bases at V and 0 bases at J, with 7 bases between the two ends. The CDR3 loop is CASAGATNEKLFF. In DNA form, the CDR3 reads TGTGCCAGCGCAGGAGCAACTAATGAAAAACTGTTTTTT.

The CDR3 bases are TGTGCCAGCAGTTACGGGGGTTCTACTGAAGCTTTCTTT. Encoded protein: CASSYGGSTEAFF. The chain employs TRBV6-5 and TRBJ1-1, with TRBD1 as a possible D gene (5 bases). V was cut by 2 bases and J by 5 bases, with 9 bases left in between. Germline V gene lookup returns CDR1 MNHEY and CDR2 SVGAGI. This CDR3 comprises 13 residues.

This rearrangement joins TRBV5-1 to TRBJ2-4; TRBD1 agrees at 9 bases. From germline, CDR1 is SGHRS and CDR2 YFSETQ. CDR3 length: 14 amino acids. Germline trimming cut 2 bases from V and 9 bases from J; bases unmatched to any gene: 6. The DNA for the CDR3 is TGCGCCAGCAGCTTAACCGGGACAGGGTTCATTCAGTACTTC. This translates into CASSLTGTGFIQYF.

CDR3 loop: CASSSGQGAYEQYF. The DNA of the CDR3 is TGTGCCAGCAGCTCGGGCCAGGGGGCGTACGAGCAGTACTTC. This chain joins TRBV11-2 and TRBJ2-7; TRBD1 matches at 8 bases. V was clipped by 4 bases and J by 4 bases; unmatched bases: 6. Germline V lookup: CDR1 SGHAT, CDR2 FQNNGV. This CDR3 has 14 residues.

As to this clone: A much larger clone differs from this one at a single base, so this may be a read error. No conserved phenylalanine or tryptophan is present at the end of the CDR3, so a read error is the likely explanation. The rearrangement joins TRBV7-9 to TRBJ2-2; D gene unclear. The CDR3 spans 13 residues. Trimming left V 5 bases short and J 3 bases short, with 7 bases between. From germline, CDR1 is SEHNR and CDR2 FQNEAQ (reference sequence). The CDR3 nucleotides are TGTGCCAGCAGCCCGCAGTACACCGGGGAGCTGTTTTCT. It is translated as CASSPQYTGELFS.

Details on this clone: A clone one base away is much larger, so this may be a read error. Other DNA sequences from this sample encode an identical CDR3 as well. This sequence joins TRBV7-9 and TRBJ1-2, with unresolved D. Germline lookup yields CDR1 SEHNR and CDR2 FQNEAQ (reference sequence). The CDR3 has 15 amino acids. The CDR3 DNA sequence: TGCGCCAGCAGCTTGAATCGAGAGGGAGCATATGGCTACACCTTC. Its protein product is CASSLNREGAYGYTF.

This clone was detected a few times. The gene calls are TRBV4-2 and TRBJ2-7; the D call may be TRBD1 or TRBD2 (6 bases each). The CDR3 loop spans 16 amino acids. Trimming removed 4 bases from V and 0 bases from J, with 16 bases in between. Germline lookup yields CDR1 LGHNA and CDR2 YNFKEQ. The CDR3: CASSPPYRGPSYEQYF. DNA for the CDR3: TGTGCCAGCAGCCCTCCTTATCGGGGGCCCTCCTACGAGCAGTACTTC.

CDR3 sequence: CASTQGDTQYF. The CDR3 nucleotides read TGTGCCAGCACCCAAGGGGATACGCAGTATTTT. The chain couples TRBV5-4 to TRBJ2-3; D is undetermined. The V end lost 6 bases, the J end lost 6 bases, and 8 bases lay between the germline ends. CDR3 length: 11 amino acids. The germline CDR1 and CDR2 sequences are SGHNT and YYREEE (reference sequence).

With regard to this clone: With a much larger clone just one base away, this may be a read error. The chain joins TRBV29-1 to TRBJ1-5; perhaps TRBD1 as D (5 bases). The CDR3 sequence is 14 residues long. Trimming pared 6 bases from V and 0 bases from J, leaving 12 bases between. From germline, CDR1 is SQVTM and CDR2 ANQGSEA. The CDR3, as DNA: TGCAGCGTGCGGGACGGTAATAGCAATCAGCCCCAGCATTTT. Translation: CSVRDGNSNQPQHF.

The rearrangement joins TRBV6-1 to TRBJ2-7, with 12 bases that match TRBD2. Germline CDR1 is MNHNS and CDR2 is SASEGT. J gave up 3 bases and V 6 bases, and 3 bases lay outside the gene matches. This CDR3 is 14 amino acids long. This CDR3 reads CASRRTSGNYEQYF. The CDR3 DNA reads TGTGCCAGCAGAAGGACTAGCGGGAACTACGAGCAGTACTTC.

The chain couples TRBV6-6 to TRBJ2-5; 14 bases agree with TRBD2. Germline V gives CDR1 MNHNY, CDR2 SVGAGI (reference sequence). The CDR3 has 15 amino acids. J gave up 2 bases and V 6 bases, and 2 bases lay outside the gene matches. Written as DNA, the CDR3 is TGTGCCAGCAGCAGGACTAGCGGGAGGCAAGAGACCCAGTACTTC. It specifies CASSRTSGRQETQYF.

This clone was picked up a small number of times. The chain has TRBV6-6 and TRBJ1-4; D uncertain. The CDR3 is made up of 12 amino acids. Trimming shortened V by 6 bases and J by 4 bases, and 6 bases separated the two germline ends. Per the germline V gene, CDR1 is MNHNY and CDR2 is SVGAGI (reference sequence). Written as DNA, the CDR3 is TGTGCCAGCAGCTCCCTTAATGAAAAACTGTTTTTT. Its translation is CASSSLNEKLFF.

The J gene is TRBJ2-1, the V gene TRBV4-2; 11 bases are shared with TRBD2. The germline V gene has CDR1 LGHNA and CDR2 YNFKEQ. CDR3 length: 15 amino acids. V lost 4 bases, J lost 8 bases, and 7 bases stayed unmatched. CDR3 loop: CASSPGLAEGHEQFF. The CDR3 region has the DNA TGTGCCAGCAGCCCGGGACTAGCGGAAGGACATGAGCAGTTCTTC.

This rearrangement joins TRBV2 to TRBJ1-5; no firm D call. Per germline, CDR1 SNHLY and CDR2 FYNNEI. Between the trimmed V and J ends, which lost 5 bases and 4 bases, there was a span of 6 bases. The CDR3 is 12 residues long. The chain's CDR3 is CASSQSNQPQHF. CDR3 DNA sequence: TGTGCCAGCAGTCAAAGTAATCAGCCCCAGCATTTT.